What follows describes a single T cell receptor beta chain. The V segment lost 6 bases and the J segment 7 bases; nucleotides outside the gene matches: 6. The CDR3 length is 13 residues. Per the germline V gene, CDR1 is MNHEY and CDR2 is SVGAGI. The source of the sample is a study of blood T cell repertoires in COVID-19. Method: immunoSEQ multiplex PCR; TCRdb's copy keeps in-frame clones and lacks some. Among more than 250,000 clones, 89% were seen once, and the ten largest hold about 6.8%. Sequencing input: peripheral blood. The sequence was collected from a man aged 18-30 years who had recovered from COVID-19. The J gene is TRBJ1-1, the V gene TRBV6-5, with 9 positions matching TRBD1. In nucleotides, the CDR3 is TGTGCCAGCAGCCAAGGGGGACAGGGTGAAGCTTTCTTT. It codes for CASSQGGQGEAFF.